This T cell receptor (beta chain) was sequenced for a study of naive and memory T cell subsets (TCRdb year 2017). Context from the whole study: An open-source, UMI-based TCR alpha and beta sequencing pipeline was applied to sorted naive and memory peripheral blood T cell subsets. IgG serology results and the functional CMV T cell responses were in complete agreement. RNA was DNase-treated and reverse transcribed with TCR constant-region primers, mostly using SuperScript III.

Library prep was done by UMI-ligation and nested PCR. To cover both TRBC1 and TRBC2, the beta constant-region primer consisted of an equimolar mix of two oligonucleotides. T4 RNA ligase 1 ligated a single-stranded oligonucleotide carrying the SP2 primer and a 12-nucleotide UMI to the cDNA 3' end. Four rounds of PCR were used to amplify ligated cDNA, with nested alpha and beta constant-region primers being used together with the SP2 primer. Incubation of the ligation reaction was carried out at 16 degrees C for roughly 19-24 hours. PCR2 was typically run as a SYBR Green qPCR and stopped at a predetermined threshold to prevent over-amplification. Apart from the first purification, every purification step used Agencourt AMPure XP magnetic beads. Libraries were quantified by Qubit and checked on a TapeStation, with a main peak expected near 650 bp. Pooled libraries were sequenced on an Illumina MiSeq using v2 2x251 paired-end kits, and typically roughly 1-2.2 million reads were obtained per sample. Each sample library was pooled at approximately 4 nM, and about 5-8% PhiX was included to improve cluster recognition. The study's processing was this. Using tag matching that tolerated one base-pair mismatch, Decombinator assigned V and J genes to FASTQ reads that had been processed by Demultiplexor. By using UMIs, Collapsinator corrected both sequencing errors and the frequency errors caused by PCR heterogeneity. CDR3Translator translated TCRs and extracted CDR3s from the conserved cysteine to the FGXG phenylalanine, flagging non-productive sequences. Gini, Shannon entropy and inverse Simpson indices were calculated on repertoires that had been subsampled to equal numbers of UMI-defined TCRs. Clonotype abundance distributions were fitted to a power law by maximum likelihood within the linear range. When run on a single naive CD8 sample, MIGEC and the pipeline yielded similar UMI counts, similar unique TCR numbers and similar clonal distributions. A set of several thousand CMV-associated CDR3 sequences, compiled from VDJdb and a published dataset, was used to search the repertoires. TCRdb reanalyzed the raw reads on its own, using fastp at Q25 for trimming and MiXCR for clone calling, and kept in-frame beta chains. Under each unique CDR3 protein, matching rows form one entry showing the most common genes and DNA. In this record, the V and J calls reflect TCRdb's handling and not the investigators' own analysis. This sample has about 80,000 distinct CDR3 sequences in its table, and around 13% of those were observed once. 0.75% to 0.95% of the sample is held by the ten biggest clonotypes.

TCR alpha and beta chain libraries were amplified separately from the second PCR step onward. Donor CMV status was determined by IFNgamma production from CD4+ T cells after overnight stimulation of fresh PBMCs with CMV viral lysate. CD4 T cells were positively selected with Miltenyi beads, followed by positive selection of CD8 T cells from the CD4-negative fraction. Cells stained for CD3, CD4, CD8, CD45RA, CD27 and a live/dead dye were sorted on a BD Aria II into four subsets by CD45RA and CD27. A few healthy volunteers provided blood, and the blood of each volunteer was split into CD4 and CD8 T cells and then into four differentiation subsets. Approximately 0.13 L of peripheral blood was drawn per donor, and PBMC were isolated by Ficoll-Paque PLUS density-gradient centrifugation. The sorted cells were lysed in RLT buffer, after which RNA was extracted using a Qiagen RNeasy kit and kept at -80 degrees C.

V has 4 bases trimmed and J has 1 base trimmed; junction bases matching no gene number 3. As encoded in the germline V gene, CDR1 is SNHLY while CDR2 is FYNNEI. The CDR3 starts with the cysteine, ends with the phenylalanine, and has 15 residues. CDR3 DNA only is kept here, 45 bases in frame from base 1. With respect to this clonotype: The target of this receptor is not known. There are no base qualities to consult, and no much larger clone falls within one base.

What the study reported, not specific to this receptor: The repertoire findings for the naive and memory subsets could not be validated against a ground truth, as none was available. TCR abundance followed a power law with an exponent that was different for naive and memory subsets but consistent across the three individuals. Single alpha or beta chain sequences, rather than paired alpha/beta receptors, were used to define clonotypes. RNA-based TCR counts may be affected by expression changes linked to T cell activation and differentiation. Following error correction, more than 85% of naive TCR sequences occurred only once, which made naive abundance distributions much steeper than those of memory subsets. In both CD4 and CD8 cells, a rise in Gini index and a fall in Shannon and inverse Simpson diversity were observed from naive through CM, EM and EMRA.

The sample taken for sequencing was central memory CD4+ T cells from blood. The cell subset or site label of this sample denotes: central memory, CD45RA- CD27+. The chain is made from TRBV2 and TRBJ2-3, with 9 central nucleotides matching TRBD2. The TCR was taken from a human donor in good health. The CDR3 region reads CASSAIAGGTDTQYF. The sequenced DNA is TGTGCCAGCAGTGCGATAGCGGGGGGCACAGATACGCAGTATTTT.